Listed below are T cell receptor beta chains from one sample, sequenced in a study of blood T cell repertoires in COVID-19. TCRdb keeps only in-frame clones here, not all; method: immunoSEQ multiplex PCR. The table includes about 120,000 clones, approximately 84% detected once. The sequenced sample consisted of peripheral blood. Receptors were obtained from a man aged 50-59 years with acute or convalescent COVID-19. Both conserved end residues are part of each CDR3. The order of the fields is clone size, V gene, D gene, J gene, CDR3 protein, CDR3 DNA. The D gene is left open where the match is weak. Only some rows state a clone size, as once, few, many or a class for expanded clones.

abundance: -; v_gene: TRBV10-2; d_gene: -; j_gene: TRBJ1-5; CDR3aa: CASKMTGGNQPQHF; CDR3nt: TGCGCCAGCAAGATGACGGGGGGCAATCAGCCCCAGCATTTT
abundance: -; v_gene: TRBV3-1/TRBV3-2; d_gene: -; j_gene: TRBJ1-6; CDR3aa: CASSQLRGDSPLHF; CDR3nt: TGTGCCAGCAGCCAACTCAGGGGAGATTCACCCCTCCACTTT
abundance: -; v_gene: TRBV24-1; d_gene: -; j_gene: TRBJ2-3; CDR3aa: CATSDETNTQYF; CDR3nt: TGTGCCACCAGTGATGAGACAAATACGCAGTATTTT
abundance: -; v_gene: TRBV13; d_gene: -; j_gene: TRBJ2-1; CDR3aa: CASSLVSEAEQFF; CDR3nt: TGTGCCAGCAGCTTAGTCTCCGAGGCTGAGCAGTTCTTC
abundance: -; v_gene: TRBV11-2; d_gene: -; j_gene: TRBJ2-7; CDR3aa: CASRSVQSYEQYF; CDR3nt: TGTGCCAGCAGATCGGTCCAATCCTACGAGCAGTACTTC
abundance: -; v_gene: TRBV5-1; d_gene: TRBD1; j_gene: TRBJ1-6; CDR3aa: CASSSGQDYSPLHF; CDR3nt: TGCGCCAGCAGCTCGGGACAGGATTATTCACCCCTCCACTTT
abundance: few; v_gene: TRBV2; d_gene: TRBD1; j_gene: TRBJ1-3; CDR3aa: CASRETGFSGNTIYF; CDR3nt: TGTGCCAGCAGGGAGACAGGGTTCTCTGGAAACACCATATATTTT
abundance: -; v_gene: TRBV9; d_gene: TRBD1; j_gene: TRBJ1-3; CDR3aa: CASSSRTGNGNTIYF; CDR3nt: TGTGCCAGCAGCTCCCGGACAGGGAATGGAAACACCATATATTTT
abundance: -; v_gene: TRBV2; d_gene: TRBD1; j_gene: TRBJ2-7; CDR3aa: CASSQGLDRVYEQYF; CDR3nt: TGTGCCAGCAGCCAAGGGTTGGACAGGGTATACGAGCAGTACTTC
abundance: -; v_gene: TRBV6-5; d_gene: TRBD2; j_gene: TRBJ2-3; CDR3aa: CASSYEAGGKTDTQYF; CDR3nt: TGTGCCAGCAGTTACGAGGCGGGGGGCAAAACAGATACGCAGTATTTT
abundance: once; v_gene: TRBV5-1; d_gene: -; j_gene: TRBJ2-1; CDR3aa: CASSLSLAGQGEQFF; CDR3nt: TGCGCCAGCAGCTTGAGTCTGGCGGGGCAGGGTGAGCAGTTCTTC
abundance: few; v_gene: TRBV25-1; d_gene: -; j_gene: TRBJ2-3; CDR3aa: CASRATDTQYF; CDR3nt: TGTGCCAGCAGGGCCACAGATACGCAGTATTTT
abundance: -; v_gene: TRBV4-1; d_gene: TRBD1; j_gene: TRBJ2-1; CDR3aa: CASSQDLMGQGFYNEQFF; CDR3nt: TGCGCCAGCAGCCAAGACCTGATGGGACAGGGCTTCTACAATGAGCAGTTCTTC
abundance: -; v_gene: TRBV6-5; d_gene: -; j_gene: TRBJ1-4; CDR3aa: CASNHGATNEKLFF; CDR3nt: TGTGCCAGCAACCACGGGGCAACTAATGAAAAACTGTTTTTT
abundance: once; v_gene: TRBV24-1; d_gene: -; j_gene: TRBJ2-5; CDR3aa: CATSSSRGLQETQYF; CDR3nt: TGTGCCACCAGTTCGTCCCGGGGACTTCAAGAGACCCAGTACTTC
abundance: -; v_gene: TRBV4-1; d_gene: -; j_gene: TRBJ2-2; CDR3aa: CASSQGFIQRANTGELFF; CDR3nt: TGCGCCAGCAGCCAAGGTTTTATCCAGCGGGCGAACACCGGGGAGCTGTTTTTT
abundance: few; v_gene: TRBV6-1; d_gene: TRBD1; j_gene: TRBJ1-4; CDR3aa: CASSEAGQGNEKLFF; CDR3nt: TGTGCCAGCAGTGAAGCTGGACAGGGAAATGAAAAACTGTTTTTT
abundance: -; v_gene: TRBV9; d_gene: -; j_gene: TRBJ1-2; CDR3aa: CASSVAHGSGYTF; CDR3nt: TGTGCCAGCAGCGTAGCTCACGGGAGCGGCTACACCTTC
abundance: -; v_gene: TRBV27; d_gene: TRBD2; j_gene: TRBJ2-2; CDR3aa: CASSLKLPGGAGELFF; CDR3nt: TGTGCCAGCAGTTTAAAACTCCCCGGGGGGGCCGGGGAGCTGTTTTTT
abundance: -; v_gene: TRBV9; d_gene: -; j_gene: TRBJ2-3; CDR3aa: CASSGGRGDTQYF; CDR3nt: TGTGCCAGCAGCGGGGGAAGGGGGGATACGCAGTATTTT
abundance: -; v_gene: TRBV7-2; d_gene: -; j_gene: TRBJ1-5; CDR3aa: CASSLGLSGGNQPQHF; CDR3nt: TGTGCCAGCAGCTTAGGTTTATCGGGAGGCAATCAGCCCCAGCATTTT
abundance: -; v_gene: TRBV3-1/TRBV3-2; d_gene: -; j_gene: TRBJ1-1; CDR3aa: CASSQGQGGGTEAFF; CDR3nt: TGTGCCAGCAGCCAAGGGCAGGGCGGGGGCACTGAAGCTTTCTTT
abundance: -; v_gene: TRBV7-8; d_gene: TRBD1; j_gene: TRBJ1-6; CDR3aa: CASSLVGTDNSPLHF; CDR3nt: TGTGCCAGCAGCTTAGTCGGGACAGATAATTCACCCCTCCACTTT
abundance: -; v_gene: TRBV19; d_gene: TRBD1; j_gene: TRBJ1-1; CDR3aa: CASSNRGLGTPEAFF; CDR3nt: TGTGCCAGTAGTAACAGGGGGCTAGGGACCCCTGAAGCTTTCTTT
abundance: -; v_gene: TRBV2; d_gene: -; j_gene: TRBJ2-4; CDR3aa: CASSSTGLIAKNIQYF; CDR3nt: TGTGCCAGCAGTTCGACGGGGTTAATAGCCAAAAACATTCAGTACTTC
abundance: -; v_gene: TRBV14; d_gene: -; j_gene: TRBJ2-2; CDR3aa: CASSRQAGPGELFF; CDR3nt: TGTGCCAGCAGCCGGCAGGCGGGACCCGGGGAGCTGTTTTTT
abundance: -; v_gene: TRBV6-1; d_gene: -; j_gene: TRBJ1-5; CDR3aa: CASSEVSTVNNQPQHF; CDR3nt: TGTGCCAGCAGTGAAGTCAGTACAGTGAATAATCAGCCCCAGCATTTT
abundance: -; v_gene: TRBV6-6; d_gene: TRBD1; j_gene: TRBJ2-3; CDR3aa: CASYRDRGTDTQYF; CDR3nt: TGTGCCAGCTACCGGGACAGGGGAACAGATACGCAGTATTTT
abundance: -; v_gene: TRBV5-5; d_gene: -; j_gene: TRBJ1-2; CDR3aa: CASSPGINYGYTF; CDR3nt: TGTGCCAGCAGCCCGGGGATTAACTATGGCTACACCTTC
abundance: few; v_gene: TRBV3-1/TRBV3-2; d_gene: -; j_gene: TRBJ2-2; CDR3aa: CASSQVRSAGELFF; CDR3nt: TGTGCCAGCAGCCAAGTCAGAAGCGCCGGGGAGCTGTTTTTT
abundance: -; v_gene: TRBV7-3; d_gene: -; j_gene: TRBJ1-2; CDR3aa: CASSSPGQFGYTF; CDR3nt: TGTGCCAGCAGCTCGCCTGGACAGTTTGGCTACACCTTC
abundance: -; v_gene: TRBV28; d_gene: TRBD1; j_gene: TRBJ1-2; CDR3aa: CASSLTTPGQAYGYTF; CDR3nt: TGTGCCAGCAGTTTAACTACTCCGGGACAGGCGTATGGCTACACCTTC
abundance: -; v_gene: TRBV14; d_gene: -; j_gene: TRBJ1-2; CDR3aa: CASSQDQGRGGYTF; CDR3nt: TGTGCCAGCAGCCAAGATCAGGGCAGGGGTGGCTACACCTTC
abundance: -; v_gene: TRBV19; d_gene: TRBD1; j_gene: TRBJ1-5; CDR3aa: CASSGDRGYQPQHF; CDR3nt: TGTGCCAGTAGCGGGGACAGGGGGTATCAGCCCCAGCATTTT
abundance: -; v_gene: TRBV28; d_gene: TRBD1; j_gene: TRBJ2-3; CDR3aa: CASRRTGGWVDTQYF; CDR3nt: TGTGCCAGCAGACGGACAGGGGGTTGGGTAGATACGCAGTATTTT
abundance: few; v_gene: TRBV2; d_gene: -; j_gene: TRBJ2-3; CDR3aa: CASRGRLHYTDTQYF; CDR3nt: TGTGCCAGCAGGGGGCGGCTCCATTACACAGATACGCAGTATTTT
abundance: few; v_gene: TRBV5-1; d_gene: -; j_gene: TRBJ1-6; CDR3aa: CASSPGQLSNSPLHF; CDR3nt: TGCGCGAGCAGCCCGGGTCAGTTAAGTAATTCACCCCTCCACTTT
abundance: -; v_gene: TRBV5-5; d_gene: -; j_gene: TRBJ1-5; CDR3aa: CASSPGAGWPQHF; CDR3nt: TGTGCCAGCAGCCCGGGTGCGGGGTGGCCCCAGCATTTT
abundance: -; v_gene: TRBV4-1; d_gene: TRBD2; j_gene: TRBJ2-7; CDR3aa: CASSQDASGGTPYEQYF; CDR3nt: TGCGCCAGCAGCCAAGACGCTAGCGGGGGGACGCCCTACGAGCAGTACTTC
abundance: -; v_gene: TRBV5-4; d_gene: TRBD2; j_gene: TRBJ2-1; CDR3aa: CASSLAGGIFNEQFF; CDR3nt: TGTGCCAGCAGCTTAGCGGGGGGGATATTCAATGAGCAGTTCTTC
abundance: -; v_gene: TRBV4-2; d_gene: TRBD1; j_gene: TRBJ1-3; CDR3aa: CASSQTGVSSGNTIYF; CDR3nt: TGTGCCAGCAGCCAAACAGGGGTAAGCTCTGGAAACACCATATATTTT
abundance: -; v_gene: TRBV5-4; d_gene: TRBD1; j_gene: TRBJ1-2; CDR3aa: CASSSGTDYGYTF; CDR3nt: TGTGCCAGCAGCTCCGGGACAGACTATGGCTACACCTTC
abundance: -; v_gene: TRBV12-3/TRBV12-4; d_gene: -; j_gene: TRBJ1-4; CDR3aa: CASSSGQVGKLFF; CDR3nt: TGTGCCAGCAGCTCGGGACAAGTGGGAAAACTGTTTTTT
abundance: -; v_gene: TRBV27; d_gene: -; j_gene: TRBJ1-1; CDR3aa: CASSLSGAGITEAFF; CDR3nt: TGTGCCAGCAGTTTATCGGGGGCAGGGATCACTGAAGCTTTCTTT
abundance: -; v_gene: TRBV28; d_gene: TRBD1; j_gene: TRBJ2-7; CDR3aa: CASSSTGGSREQYF; CDR3nt: TGTGCCAGCAGTTCGACAGGGGGGTCAAGGGAGCAGTACTTC
abundance: few; v_gene: TRBV3-1/TRBV3-2; d_gene: -; j_gene: TRBJ1-1; CDR3aa: CASQREWSTEAFF; CDR3nt: TGTGCCAGCCAAAGGGAGTGGAGCACTGAAGCTTTCTTT
abundance: -; v_gene: TRBV6-6; d_gene: TRBD1; j_gene: TRBJ1-1; CDR3aa: CASSYPGQAATEAFF; CDR3nt: TGTGCCAGCAGTTACCCTGGACAGGCGGCCACTGAAGCTTTCTTT
abundance: -; v_gene: TRBV11-3; d_gene: TRBD1; j_gene: TRBJ1-1; CDR3aa: CASSRGTGGNTEAFF; CDR3nt: TGTGCCAGCAGCCGGGGGACAGGCGGGAACACTGAAGCTTTCTTT